This TCR beta chain stems from a study of shared clonotypes between healthy human individuals. Study-wide background: Each donor had three CD4 naive, three CD4 memory, two CD8 naive and one CD8 memory plate. General study points: Clonotype sharing among donors, it was expected, would be affected by sequencing depth.

TCRdb keeps only in-frame clones here, not all; method: immunoSEQ multiplex PCR. The data hold around 2,000,000 clones, with over 85% observed a single time. Notes on this clone: The antigen remains undetermined. Additional DNA sequences in this sample encode the identical CDR3.

Germline CDR1 and CDR2: WSHSY and SAAADI. The CDR3 runs 12 residues. The V end was cut by 6 bases, the J end by 2 bases, with 8 bases between. Positive CCR7 selection of CD45RO-negative cells yielded the naive CD8 cells, and terminally differentiated effector memory CD45RA+ cells were excluded. Donors comprised only Caucasian adults living in Nashville, Tennessee. This chain joins TRBV10-2 and TRBJ2-7; tentatively, D is TRBD1 (5 bases). The clonotype was recovered from a young man in good health. The sample taken for sequencing was naive CD8+ T cells sorted from blood. The CDR3 DNA reads as TGCGCCAGCAGAGACAGAGCCTACGAGCAGTACTTC. Its translation is CASRDRAYEQYF.